Following are 15 T cell receptor beta chains from one sample sequenced in a study of T cells after yellow fever vaccination. TCRdb called the 5' RACE reads again in MiXCR, with one record for every CDR3 protein. Seen here are 500,000 to 550,000 distinct CDR3 sequences, about a fifth observed once, and the top ten hold roughly 16%. Sample: PBMCs, taken approximately 20 days after the first yellow fever vaccination. Receptor source: a man younger than 35 who received the YFV17D yellow fever vaccine.

This clonotype has ten or more counts. V is TRBV4-1 and J is TRBJ2-1; TRBD2 matches at 9 bases. The CDR3 sequence is 17 residues long. With 4 bases clipped from V and 3 bases from J, the junction kept 10 bases outside the gene matches. Germline CDR1 reads MGHRA; CDR2 reads YSYEKL. CDR3 amino acids: CASSPIASGDNYNEQFF. The CDR3, as DNA: TGCGCCAGCAGCCCGATTGCTAGCGGGGATAACTACAATGAGCAGTTCTTC.

The chain recombines TRBV14 with TRBJ1-3; 8 bases fit TRBD1. Germline assignment: CDR1 SGHDN and CDR2 FVKESK. After removal of 5 bases from V and 3 bases from J, the junction contained 9 bases not matched to a gene. This CDR3 is built from 16 residues. Here the CDR3 DNA reads TGTGCCAGCAGCTTCACAAACAGGGGGATTGGAAACACCATATATTTT. Its translation: CASSFTNRGIGNTIYF.

The chain combines TRBV24-1 with TRBJ2-1, with 9 bases aligning to TRBD2. The V and J ends lost 3 bases and 4 bases, in that order; junction bases with no gene match: 12. Germline CDR1 reads KGHDR; CDR2 reads SFDVKD. The CDR3 has 18 residues. CDR3 in DNA: TGTGCCACCAGTGATCAGGACAGTAGCGGGGGATATTACAATGAGCAGTTCTTC. Translation: CATSDQDSSGGYYNEQFF.

This clonotype was picked up a small number of times. This chain joins TRBV2 and TRBJ1-5; 7 positions match TRBD1. The V and J ends lost 6 bases and 4 bases, in that order; junction bases with no gene match: 9. From germline, CDR1 is SNHLY and CDR2 FYNNEI. The CDR3 runs 15 residues. Written as DNA, the CDR3 is TGTGCCAGCAGAATGACGGGGACAGCTAATCAGCCCCAGCATTTT. Translated, it gives CASRMTGTANQPQHF.

The rearrangement joins TRBV10-3 to TRBJ2-7, with D maybe TRBD1 (5 bases). Germline loops: CDR1 ENHRY, CDR2 SYGVKD. The CDR3 runs to 11 residues. Trimming took 10 bases from V and 5 from J, leaving 12 bases between them. CDR3 nucleotides: TGTGCCACCAGGGCCTCGGACGAGCAGTACTTC. Translating it yields CATRASDEQYF.

The V and J genes are TRBV7-2 and TRBJ2-7; 11 bases map to TRBD2. V lost 4 bases to trimming and J lost 4 bases; unmatched junction nucleotides: 6. This CDR3 has 15 amino acids. Germline V gene data show CDR1 as SGHTA and CDR2 as FQGNSA. CDR3 DNA sequence: TGTGCCAGCAGCTCGCTAGCGGGGGGTTTTTACGAGCAGTACTTC. This encodes CASSSLAGGFYEQYF.

This clonotype was detected only a few times. The chain is built from TRBV29-1 and TRBJ1-2; 8 bases are shared with TRBD1. Germline CDR1 reads SQVTM; CDR2 reads ANQGSEA. This CDR3 is built from 13 residues. With V trimmed by 3 bases and J by 5 bases, 5 bases remained unmatched. CDR3 coding DNA: TGCAGCGTTGATTCCGGGACAGGATATGGCTACACCTTC. Its translation is CSVDSGTGYGYTF.

The rearrangement joins TRBV5-1 to TRBJ2-1, with D perhaps TRBD1 or TRBD2 (5 bases each). V was clipped by 2 bases and J by 5 bases, with 8 bases between them. CDR1 is SGHRS and CDR2 is YFSETQ in the germline V gene. This CDR3 contains 13 residues. CDR3 sequence reads: CASSFGGNNEQFF. The CDR3 coding sequence is TGCGCCAGCAGCTTTGGGGGAAACAATGAGCAGTTCTTC.

This sequence joins TRBV7-9 and TRBJ2-3; 8 nucleotides line up with TRBD2. The CDR3 contains 16 residues. Germline CDR1 reads SEHNR; CDR2 reads FQNEAQ (reference sequence). Unmatched junction bases numbered 6, after V lost 1 base and J lost 3 bases. CDR3 nucleotides: TGTGCCAGCAGCTTAGTTTCCGGGGGGGCGACAGATACGCAGTATTTT. Its protein is CASSLVSGGATDTQYF.

This chain joins TRBV11-2 and TRBJ1-2; 7 bases line up with TRBD1. The V gene's germline CDR1 is SGHAT and CDR2 FQNNGV. The CDR3 runs to 14 residues. The V gene end was trimmed by 2 bases and the J gene end by 1 base; junction bases not matched to a gene: 1. CDR3 nucleotide sequence: TGTGCCAGCAGCTTAACAGGGGTTAACTATGGCTACACCTTC. Protein sequence: CASSLTGVNYGYTF. The entire variable domain, with the rest obtained from reference TRBV11-2 and TRBJ1-2, is as follows: EAGVAQSPRYKIIEKRQSVAFWCNPISGHATLYWYQQILGQGPKLLIQFQNNGVVDDSQLPKDRFSAERLKGVDSTLKIQPAKLEDSAVYLCASSLTGVNYGYTFGSGTRLTVV.

The V gene is TRBV4-3, the J gene TRBJ1-3, with 9 bases fitting TRBD1. Trimming took 3 bases from V and 4 from J; bases not matched to a gene: 7. Germline V gives CDR1 LGHNA, CDR2 YSLEER. CDR3 length: 16 residues. As DNA, the CDR3 is TGCGCCAGCAGCCAGGTTACAGGGGGCAGGGGAAACACCATATATTTT. It encodes CASSQVTGGRGNTIYF.

The chain couples TRBV21-1 to TRBJ1-2; the table's D call TRBD1 went unverified against the DNA. TRBV21-1 is a pseudogene locus. The CDR3 is 17 residues long. The CDR3 sequence is CASSSPLRQGDSYGYTF. In nucleotides, the CDR3 is TGTGCCAGCAGCAGCCCTCTGCGACAGGGAGATTCCTATGGCTACACCTTC.

V is TRBV14 and J is TRBJ2-3; D perhaps matches TRBD2 (7 bases). CDR1 is SGHDN, CDR2 FVKESK, per germline. Between the trimmed V and J ends, which lost 7 bases and 6 bases, there was a span of 17 bases. The CDR3 is 14 residues long. CDR3 nucleotides: TGTGCCAGCAAGAAACGGGGGGCAGGCGATACGCAGTATTTT. This sequence encodes CASKKRGAGDTQYF.

In this sample, this clonotype turned up a few times. The genes are TRBV10-2 and TRBJ2-1; D perhaps matches TRBD1 (5 bases). Germline CDR1 reads WSHSY; CDR2 reads SAAADI. The CDR3 is made up of 14 amino acids. Between the trimmed V and J ends, which lost 8 bases and 4 bases, there was a span of 15 bases. CDR3 in DNA: TGCGCCAGCTCTAGGGGATATCTATACAATGAGCAGTTCTTC. This gives the protein CASSRGYLYNEQFF.

The chain is built from TRBV19 and TRBJ2-1; TRBD1 matches at 9 bases. CDR1 is LNHDA, CDR2 SQIVND, per germline (reference sequence). J gave up 1 base and V 3 bases, and 16 bases lay outside the gene matches. The CDR3 totals 20 residues. The CDR3 region has the DNA TGTGCCAGTAGTATCAGATCCCCGGGACAGGGTCTGGGTTCCTACAATGAGCAGTTCTTC. Amino acids: CASSIRSPGQGLGSYNEQFF.